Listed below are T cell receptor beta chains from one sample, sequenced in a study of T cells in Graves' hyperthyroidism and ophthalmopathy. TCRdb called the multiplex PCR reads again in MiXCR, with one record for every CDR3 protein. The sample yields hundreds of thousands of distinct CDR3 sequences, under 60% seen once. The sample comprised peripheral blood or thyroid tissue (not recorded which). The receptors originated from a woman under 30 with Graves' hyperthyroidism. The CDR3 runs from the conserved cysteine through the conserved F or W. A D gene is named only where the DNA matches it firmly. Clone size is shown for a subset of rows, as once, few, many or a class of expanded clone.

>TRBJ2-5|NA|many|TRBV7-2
TGTGCCAGCAGCCCGATCCATAAAGAGACCCAGTACTTC
CASSPIHKETQYF
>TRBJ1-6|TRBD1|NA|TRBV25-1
TGTGCCAGTACCGGGACAGGGACGATATCAAGTTCACCCCTCCACTTT
CASTGTGTISSSPLHF
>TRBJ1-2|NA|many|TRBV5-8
TGTGCCAGCAGCTTGGAAGGGCGTGGAGGCTACACCTTC
CASSLEGRGGYTF
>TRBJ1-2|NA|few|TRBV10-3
TGTGCCAGCAGGACGGACCGGCAGTACTATGGCTACACCTTC
CASRTDRQYYGYTF
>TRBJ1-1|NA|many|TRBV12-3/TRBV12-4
TGTGCCAGCTTCGCCGGGACGGTGAACACTGAAGCTTTCTTT
CASFAGTVNTEAFF
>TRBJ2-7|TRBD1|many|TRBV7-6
TGTGCCAGCAGCTCGGGACAGACCTACGAGCAGTACTTC
CASSSGQTYEQYF
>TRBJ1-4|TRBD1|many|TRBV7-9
TGTGCCAGCAGCATCCGACAGGGGGAGGAAAAACTGTTTTTT
CASSIRQGEEKLFF
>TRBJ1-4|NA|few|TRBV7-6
TGTGCCAGCAGCTTACCCCTTATCAGGGAAACTAATGAAAAACTGTTTTTT
CASSLPLIRETNEKLFF
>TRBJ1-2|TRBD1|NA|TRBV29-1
TGCAGCGTTGAAGGGGGGACAGGGGGCTACACCTTC
CSVEGGTGGYTF
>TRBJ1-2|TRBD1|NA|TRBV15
TGTGCCACCAGCAGAGCTCAACAACGGGACAGGGGAGGCTACACCTTC
CATSRAQQRDRGGYTF
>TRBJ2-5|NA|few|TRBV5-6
TGTGCCAGCAGCTTGGTTTCCGATAATGAGTACTTC
CASSLVSDNEYF
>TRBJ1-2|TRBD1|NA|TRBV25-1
TGTGCCAGCAGTCGGGACAGATACGACTATGGCTACACCTTC
CASSRDRYDYGYTF
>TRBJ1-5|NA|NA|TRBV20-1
TGCAGTGCTAGATTGGGGGGGGTCCCTACCAATCAGCCCCAGCATTTT
CSARLGGVPTNQPQHF
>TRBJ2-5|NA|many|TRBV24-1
TGTGCCACCAGTGATTTGCTCGTCGGCCTGAACTACGCCAAGACCCAGTACTTC
CATSDLLVGLNYAKTQYF
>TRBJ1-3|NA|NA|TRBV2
TGTGCCAGCAGTCCTCGACAGTCTGGAAACACCATATATTTT
CASSPRQSGNTIYF
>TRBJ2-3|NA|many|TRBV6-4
TGTGCCAGCAGTAGCGGGAGCACAGATACGCAGTATTTT
CASSSGSTDTQYF
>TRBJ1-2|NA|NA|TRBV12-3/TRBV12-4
TGTGCCAGCAGTACCCGGGACTCTGGCTACACCTTC
CASSTRDSGYTF
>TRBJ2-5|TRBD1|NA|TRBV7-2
TGTGCCAGCAGCTTAGGGGGGACAGGGAGGGGGGTGACCCAGTACTTC
CASSLGGTGRGVTQYF
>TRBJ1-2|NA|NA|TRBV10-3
TGTGCCATCAGTGGGAGGGGCCACTATGGCTACACCTTC
CAISGRGHYGYTF
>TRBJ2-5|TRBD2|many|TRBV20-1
TGCAGTGCTCCCGTCGGCGGGAGGGAAGAGACCCAGTACTTC
CSAPVGGREETQYF
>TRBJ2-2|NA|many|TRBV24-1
TGTGCCACCAGTGATCCCAGGGTCTCCGGGGAGCTGTTTTTT
CATSDPRVSGELFF
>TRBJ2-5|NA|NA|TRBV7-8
TGTGCCAGCAGCTTATCTCCGCGGGTCCAAGAGACCCAGTACTTC
CASSLSPRVQETQYF
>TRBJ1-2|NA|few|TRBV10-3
TGTGCCAGCAGTTTATCTTCAGGGGCCTATGGCTACACCTTC
CASSLSSGAYGYTF
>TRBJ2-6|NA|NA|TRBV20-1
TGCAGTGCTAGGCGGGGCTCTGGGGCCAACGTCCCGACTTTC
CSARRGSGANVPTF
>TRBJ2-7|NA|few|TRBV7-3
TGTGCCAGCAGTCCGCATACAGGGTCCCTCTACGAGCAGTACTTC
CASSPHTGSLYEQYF
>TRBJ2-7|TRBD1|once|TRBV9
TGTGCCAGCAGCGTAGGTGGGACAGGGGTTTACGAGCAGTACTTC
CASSVGGTGVYEQYF
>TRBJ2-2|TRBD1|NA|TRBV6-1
TGTGCCAGCAGGCCAGGGGGAACGAACACCGGGGAGCTGTTTTTT
CASRPGGTNTGELFF
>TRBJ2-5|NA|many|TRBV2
TGTGCCAGCAGTGAACAGGCCCCTCGCGGACCAGAGACCCAGTACTTC
CASSEQAPRGPETQYF
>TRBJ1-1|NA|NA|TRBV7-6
TGTGCCAGCAGACCCCTTACCGATCGGAACACTGAAGCTTTCTTT
CASRPLTDRNTEAFF
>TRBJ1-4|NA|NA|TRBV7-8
TGTGCCAGCAGCTTAGCTTCAGCCTATAATGAAAAACTGTTTTTT
CASSLASAYNEKLFF
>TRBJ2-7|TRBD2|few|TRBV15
TGTGCCACCAGCAGAGGTCTTGCGGGAGACTACGAGCAGTACTTC
CATSRGLAGDYEQYF
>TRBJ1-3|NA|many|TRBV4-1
TGCGCCAGCAGCGCCCGGGACATCTCTGGAAACACCATATATTTT
CASSARDISGNTIYF
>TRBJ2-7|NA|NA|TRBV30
TGTGCCTGGAGGGGGCAGCTAAGTGACGAGCAGTACTTC
CAWRGQLSDEQYF
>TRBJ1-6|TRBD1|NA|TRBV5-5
TGTGCCAGCAGCTTGTCTACAGGGGATAATTCACCCCTCCACTTT
CASSLSTGDNSPLHF
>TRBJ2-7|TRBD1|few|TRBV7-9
TGTGCCAGCAGCCCGGGACAGGTCCCTTTCCACGAGCAGTACTTC
CASSPGQVPFHEQYF
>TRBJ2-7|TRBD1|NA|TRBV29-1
TGCAGCTCACAGGGGGCCCTCTACGAGCAGTACTTC
CSSQGALYEQYF
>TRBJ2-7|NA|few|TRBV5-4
TGTGCCAGCAGCGTAGCAGGCTACGAGCAGTACTTC
CASSVAGYEQYF
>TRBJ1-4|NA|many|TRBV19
TGTGCCAGTAGTATCGGACTGGAAAAACTGTTTTTT
CASSIGLEKLFF
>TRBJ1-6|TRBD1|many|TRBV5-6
TGTGCCAGCAGCCGCTGGACAGGGAGCAATTCACCCCTCCACTTT
CASSRWTGSNSPLHF
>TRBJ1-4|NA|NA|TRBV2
TGTGCCAGCACTCGGAGGGACAATTTTGCAAAACTGTTTTTT
CASTRRDNFAKLFF
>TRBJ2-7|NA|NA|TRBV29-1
TGCAGCGTTCAGGACTCCTTCGACTACAAGCAGTACTTC
CSVQDSFDYKQYF
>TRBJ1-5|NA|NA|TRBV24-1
TGTGCCACCAATCGGGCAAGCAATCAGCCCCAGCATTTT
CATNRASNQPQHF
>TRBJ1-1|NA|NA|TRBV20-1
TGCAGTGCACGCCGCCGCGCGAGGAACACTGAAGCTTTCTTT
CSARRRARNTEAFF
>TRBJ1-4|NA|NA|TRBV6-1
TGTGCCAGCAGTTACGTAGGGGTTGCAACTAATGAAAAACTGTTTTTT
CASSYVGVATNEKLFF
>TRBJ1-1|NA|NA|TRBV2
TGTGCCAGCAGTTCTACTACAGGGAACACTGAAGCTTTCTTT
CASSSTTGNTEAFF
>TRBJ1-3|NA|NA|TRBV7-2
TGTGCCAGCAGCTTAGTTCCAGGCGCCTCTGGAAACACCATATATTTT
CASSLVPGASGNTIYF
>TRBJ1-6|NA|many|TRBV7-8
TGTGCCAGCAGCTTTGGGGGCCTGAAGGATTCACCCCTCCACTTT
CASSFGGLKDSPLHF
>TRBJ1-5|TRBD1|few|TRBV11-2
TGTGCCAGCAGCGCAGGGGGTAGCAATCAGCCCCAGCATTTT
CASSAGGSNQPQHF
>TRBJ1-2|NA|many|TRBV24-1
TGTGCCACCAGTGGAGGGAACTATGGCTACACCTTC
CATSGGNYGYTF
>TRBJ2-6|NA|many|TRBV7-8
TGTGCCAGCAGCTCCTTCGGGGCCAACGTCCTGACTTTC
CASSSFGANVLTF
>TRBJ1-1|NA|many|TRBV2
TGTGCCAGCAGGGACACAGGCCCCAAAGCTTTCTTT
CASRDTGPKAFF
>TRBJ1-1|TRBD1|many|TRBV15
TGTGCCACCAGCAATCACGGGACAGGGGATAATGAAGCTTTCTTT
CATSNHGTGDNEAFF
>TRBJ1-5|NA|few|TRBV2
TGTGCCAGCAGTGTGGGACAAAACGATCAGCCCCAGCATTTT
CASSVGQNDQPQHF
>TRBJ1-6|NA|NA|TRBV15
TGTGCCACCAGGGATCGGCACTTT
CATRDRHF
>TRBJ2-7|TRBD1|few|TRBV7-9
TGTGCCAGCAGCTCACCGGGACAGGGGATCAACGAGCAGTACTTC
CASSSPGQGINEQYF
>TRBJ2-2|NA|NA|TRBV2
TGTGCCAGCAGTGGCCGGAGGTTGGACACCGGGGAGCTGTTTTTT
CASSGRRLDTGELFF
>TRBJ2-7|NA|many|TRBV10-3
TGTGCCATCAGTGAGCACAGGGCCTACGAGCAGTACTTC
CAISEHRAYEQYF
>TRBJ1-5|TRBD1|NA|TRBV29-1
TGCAGCGCTAGACAGGGTCCTGACCAGCCCCAGCATTTT
CSARQGPDQPQHF
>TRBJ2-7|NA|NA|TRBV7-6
TGTGCCAGCAGCTGGGACGCGGGCTACGAGCAGTACTTC
CASSWDAGYEQYF
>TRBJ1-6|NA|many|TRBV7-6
TGTGCCAGCAGCTTAATGGGTATCGGTTCACCCCTCCACTTT
CASSLMGIGSPLHF